This TCR beta chain was sequenced in a study of cytomegalovirus exposure and HLA in healthy donors. This clone has just a few counts. From germline, CDR1 is GTSNPN and CDR2 SVGIG (reference sequence). The CDR3 totals 11 residues. V lost 0 bases and J lost 7, with 6 bases in between. Though probably carrying unrecorded immune exposures, donors were nominally healthy at sampling. This PCR relied on a set of 60 Vbeta primers and 13 Jbeta primers. Only in-frame clones appear in the TCRdb table, and some are missing; sequencing was by immunoSEQ multiplex PCR. The sample consists of about 150,000 clones, 55% to 80% of them appearing once.

The sample consisted of PBMCs. V gene TRBV30 combines with J gene TRBJ2-5; D is perhaps TRBD2 (5 bases). The TCR was taken from a woman in her sixties or seventies in good health and CMV-seropositive. The CDR3 reads CAWSVLGTQYF. In nucleotides, the CDR3 is TGTGCCTGGAGTGTACTAGGGACCCAGTACTTC.